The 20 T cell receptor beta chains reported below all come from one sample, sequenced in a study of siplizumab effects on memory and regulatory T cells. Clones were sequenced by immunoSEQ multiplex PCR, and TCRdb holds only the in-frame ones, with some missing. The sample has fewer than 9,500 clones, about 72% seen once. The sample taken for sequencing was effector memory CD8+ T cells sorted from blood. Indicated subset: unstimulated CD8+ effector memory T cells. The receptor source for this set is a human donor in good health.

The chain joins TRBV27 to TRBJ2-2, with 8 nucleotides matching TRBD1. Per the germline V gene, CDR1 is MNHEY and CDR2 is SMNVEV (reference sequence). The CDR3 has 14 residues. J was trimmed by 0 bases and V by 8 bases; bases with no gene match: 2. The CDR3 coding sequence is TGTGCCAGCCGACAGGGGACGAACACCGGGGAGCTGTTTTTT. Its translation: CASRQGTNTGELFF.

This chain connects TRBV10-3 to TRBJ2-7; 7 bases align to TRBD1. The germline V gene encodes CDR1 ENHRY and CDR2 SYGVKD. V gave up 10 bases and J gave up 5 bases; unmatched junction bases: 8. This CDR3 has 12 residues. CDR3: CATDREEDEQYF. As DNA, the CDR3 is TGTGCCACCGACAGGGAAGAAGACGAGCAGTACTTC.

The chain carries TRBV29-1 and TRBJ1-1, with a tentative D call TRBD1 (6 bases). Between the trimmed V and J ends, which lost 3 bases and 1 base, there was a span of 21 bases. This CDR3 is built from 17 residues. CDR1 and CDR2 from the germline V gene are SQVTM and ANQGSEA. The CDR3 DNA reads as TGCAGCGTTGACCCAGACAGGACACTTTCGGCGAACACTGAAGCTTTCTTT. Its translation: CSVDPDRTLSANTEAFF.

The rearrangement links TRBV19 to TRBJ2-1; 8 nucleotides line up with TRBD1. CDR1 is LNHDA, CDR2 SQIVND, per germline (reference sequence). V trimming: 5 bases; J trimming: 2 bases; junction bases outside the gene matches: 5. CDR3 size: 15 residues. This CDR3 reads CASSSQGQAYNEQFF. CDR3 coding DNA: TGTGCCAGTAGTTCTCAGGGACAGGCCTACAATGAGCAGTTCTTC.

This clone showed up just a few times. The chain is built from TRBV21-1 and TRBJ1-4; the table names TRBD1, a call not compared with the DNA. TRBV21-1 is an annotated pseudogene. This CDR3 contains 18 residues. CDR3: CASSKARDRGKANEKLFF. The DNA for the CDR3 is TGTGCCAGCAGCAAAGCCCGGGACAGGGGTAAGGCTAATGAAAAACTGTTTTTT.

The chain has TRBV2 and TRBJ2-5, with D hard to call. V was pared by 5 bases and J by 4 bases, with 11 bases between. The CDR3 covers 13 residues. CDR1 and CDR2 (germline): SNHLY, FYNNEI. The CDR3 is CASSCEWGETQYF. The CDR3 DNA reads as TGTGCCAGCAGTTGCGAGTGGGGAGAGACCCAGTACTTC.

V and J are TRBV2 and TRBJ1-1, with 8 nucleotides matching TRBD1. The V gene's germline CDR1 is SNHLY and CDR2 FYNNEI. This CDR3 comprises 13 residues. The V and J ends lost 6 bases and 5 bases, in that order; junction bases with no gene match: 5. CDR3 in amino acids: CASRGDRLTEAFF. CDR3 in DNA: TGTGCCAGCAGGGGGGACAGGTTAACTGAAGCTTTCTTT.

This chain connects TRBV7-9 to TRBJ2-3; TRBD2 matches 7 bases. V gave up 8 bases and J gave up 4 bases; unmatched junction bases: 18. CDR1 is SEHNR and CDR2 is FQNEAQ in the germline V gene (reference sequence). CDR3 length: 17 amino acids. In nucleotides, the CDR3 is TGTGCCAGCCTTCCCTCCGGTGTGGGAGGGCCGCCAGATACGCAGTATTTT. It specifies CASLPSGVGGPPDTQYF.

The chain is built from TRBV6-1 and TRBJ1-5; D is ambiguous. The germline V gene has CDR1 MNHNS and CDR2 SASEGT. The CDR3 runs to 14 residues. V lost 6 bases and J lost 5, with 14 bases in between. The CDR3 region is CASSGSDGDQPQHF. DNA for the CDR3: TGTGCCAGCAGCGGGAGTGATGGGGATCAGCCCCAGCATTTT.

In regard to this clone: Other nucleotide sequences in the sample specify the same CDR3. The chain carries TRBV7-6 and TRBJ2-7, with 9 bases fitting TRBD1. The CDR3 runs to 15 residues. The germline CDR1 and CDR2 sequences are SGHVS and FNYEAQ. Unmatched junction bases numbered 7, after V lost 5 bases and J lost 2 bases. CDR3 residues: CASSLGDRVPYEQYF. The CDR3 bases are TGTGCCAGCAGCCTAGGGGACAGGGTGCCCTACGAGCAGTACTTC.

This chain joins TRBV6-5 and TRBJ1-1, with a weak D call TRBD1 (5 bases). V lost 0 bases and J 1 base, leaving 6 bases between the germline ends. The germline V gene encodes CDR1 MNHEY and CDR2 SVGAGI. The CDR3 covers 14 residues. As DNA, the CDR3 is TGTGCCAGCAGTTACTCACAGGAGAACACTGAAGCTTTCTTT. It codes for CASSYSQENTEAFF.

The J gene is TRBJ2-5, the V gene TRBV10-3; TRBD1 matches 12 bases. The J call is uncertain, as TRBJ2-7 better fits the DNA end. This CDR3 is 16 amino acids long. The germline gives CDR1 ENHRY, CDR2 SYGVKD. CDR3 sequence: CAIRITGTGGRYEQYF. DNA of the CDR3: TGTGCCATCAGGATCACCGGGACAGGGGGCCGCTACGAGCAGTACTTC.

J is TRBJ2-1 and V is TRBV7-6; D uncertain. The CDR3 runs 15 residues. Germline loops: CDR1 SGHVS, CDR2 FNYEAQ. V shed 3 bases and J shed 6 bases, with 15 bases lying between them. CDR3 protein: CASSLSGPRANEQFF. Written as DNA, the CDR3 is TGTGCCAGCAGCTTGTCCGGGCCAAGAGCCAATGAGCAGTTCTTC. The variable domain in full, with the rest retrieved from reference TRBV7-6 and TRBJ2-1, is GAGVSQSPRYKVTKRGQDVALRCDPISGHVSLYWYRQALGQGPEFLTYFNYEAQQDKSGLPNDRFSAERPEGSISTLTIQRTEQRDSAMYRCASSLSGPRANEQFFGPGTRLTVL.

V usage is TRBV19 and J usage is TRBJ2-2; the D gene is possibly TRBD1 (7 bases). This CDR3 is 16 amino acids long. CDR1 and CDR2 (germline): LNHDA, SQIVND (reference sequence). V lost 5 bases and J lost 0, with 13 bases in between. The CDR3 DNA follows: TGTGCCAGTAGTTTCAGCAGGGGGGCGAACACCGGGGAGCTGTTTTTT. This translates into CASSFSRGANTGELFF. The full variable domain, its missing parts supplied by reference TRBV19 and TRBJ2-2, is DGGITQSPKYLFRKEGQNVTLSCEQNLNHDAMYWYRQDPGQGLRLIYYSQIVNDFQKGDIAEGYSVSREKKESFPLTVTSAQKNPTAFYLCASSFSRGANTGELFFGEGSRLTVL.

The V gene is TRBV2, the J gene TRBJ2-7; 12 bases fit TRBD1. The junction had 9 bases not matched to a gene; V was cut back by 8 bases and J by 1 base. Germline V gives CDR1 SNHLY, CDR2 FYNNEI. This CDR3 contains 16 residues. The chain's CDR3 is CASSGDRGRNSYEQYF. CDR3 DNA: TGTGCCAGCTCGGGGGACAGGGGGCGGAATTCCTACGAGCAGTACTTC.

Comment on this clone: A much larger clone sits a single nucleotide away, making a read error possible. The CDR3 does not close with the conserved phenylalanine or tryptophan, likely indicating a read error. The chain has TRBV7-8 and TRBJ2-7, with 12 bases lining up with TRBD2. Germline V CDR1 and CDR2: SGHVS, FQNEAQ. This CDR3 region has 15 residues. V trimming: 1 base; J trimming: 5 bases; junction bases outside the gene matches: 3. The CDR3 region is CASSLGTSGAHEQYL. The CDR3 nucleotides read TGTGCCAGCAGCTTAGGGACTAGCGGGGCTCACGAGCAGTACCTC.

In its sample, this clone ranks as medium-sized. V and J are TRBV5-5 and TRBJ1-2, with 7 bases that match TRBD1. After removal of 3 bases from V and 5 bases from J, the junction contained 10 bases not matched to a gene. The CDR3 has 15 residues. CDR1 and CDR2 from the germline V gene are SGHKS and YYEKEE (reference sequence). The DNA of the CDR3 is TGTGCCAGCAGCTACAGCGCCGGGACAGCTTATGGCTACACCTTC. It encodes CASSYSAGTAYGYTF.

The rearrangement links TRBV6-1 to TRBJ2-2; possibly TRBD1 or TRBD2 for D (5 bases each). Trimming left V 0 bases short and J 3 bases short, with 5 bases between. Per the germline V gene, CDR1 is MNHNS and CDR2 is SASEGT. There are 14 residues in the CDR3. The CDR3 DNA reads TGTGCCAGCAGTGAAGCGGGGGACACCGGGGAGCTGTTTTTT. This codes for CASSEAGDTGELFF.

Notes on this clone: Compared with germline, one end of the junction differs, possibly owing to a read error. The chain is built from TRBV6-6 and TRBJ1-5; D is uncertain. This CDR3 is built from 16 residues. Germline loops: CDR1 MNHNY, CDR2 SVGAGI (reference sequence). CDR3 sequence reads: CAISASFLGSNQPQHF. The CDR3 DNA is TGTGCCATCAGTGCCTCTTTTCTCGGTAGCAATCAGCCCCAGCATTTT.

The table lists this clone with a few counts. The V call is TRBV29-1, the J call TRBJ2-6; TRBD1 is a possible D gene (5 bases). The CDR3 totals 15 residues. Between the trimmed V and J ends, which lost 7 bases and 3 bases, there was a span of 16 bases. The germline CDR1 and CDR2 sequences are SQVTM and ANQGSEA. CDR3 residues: CSAAPVGVGANVLTF. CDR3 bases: TGCAGCGCCGCTCCCGTAGGGGTTGGGGCCAACGTCCTGACTTTC.